These 7 T cell receptor beta chains share one sample of origin, sequenced in a study of shared clonotypes between healthy human individuals. Some clones are missing from TCRdb's copy, which holds only in-frame ones; the method was immunoSEQ multiplex PCR. The sample contains some 2.1 million clones, 85% to 95% of which appear only once. The sample was naive CD4+ T cells sorted from blood. This sample's subset: CD45RA+ positively selected. The receptors were sampled from a man between 18 and 29 years old in good health.

This chain links TRBV30 with TRBJ2-2, with 7 bases identical to TRBD2. CDR3 length: 17 amino acids. V lost 3 bases to trimming and J lost 6 bases; unmatched junction nucleotides: 16. CDR1 and CDR2 from the germline V gene are GTSNPN and SVGIG (reference sequence). CDR3 amino acids: CAWSPPRENHFPGELFF. The CDR3 DNA reads TGTGCCTGGAGCCCTCCGCGGGAGAACCATTTTCCCGGGGAGCTGTTTTTT.

In this sample, this clone turned up once. This sequence may be a read error, since a much larger clone differs from it by one base. Other nucleotide sequences in the sample specify the same CDR3. The chain recombines TRBV5-1 with TRBJ2-1; 15 nucleotides line up with TRBD2. In germline, CDR1 is SGHRS, CDR2 YFSETQ. The CDR3 has 14 amino acids. With 4 bases clipped from V and 7 bases from J, the junction kept 0 bases outside the gene matches. CDR3 coding DNA: TGCGCCAGCAGCGGGACTAGCGGGGGGAATGAGCAGTTCTTC. Its translation is CASSGTSGGNEQFF.

A remark on this clone: The identical CDR3 is also encoded by other nucleotide sequences in the sample. Here the CDR3 DNA reads TGTGCCAGCAGCGTAGAACCAGGGAACACTGAAGCTTTCTTT. It specifies CASSVEPGNTEAFF. The chain has TRBV9 and TRBJ1-1, with D uncertain. The CDR3 consists of 14 residues. Per the germline V gene, CDR1 is SGDLS and CDR2 is YYNGEE. Deletions cut 0 bases from V and 1 base from J, with 7 bases between.

As for this clone: Other DNA variants within this sample encode the same CDR3. This chain connects TRBV7-2 to TRBJ2-5; no clear D gene. The CDR3 is 13 amino acids. V lost 3 bases and J 0 bases, leaving 5 bases between the germline ends. The germline V gene has CDR1 SGHTA and CDR2 FQGNSA. CDR3 in amino acids: CASSLRNQETQYF. Here the CDR3 DNA reads TGTGCCAGCAGCTTGCGAAACCAAGAGACCCAGTACTTC.

With regard to this clone: This same CDR3 is encoded by further DNA sequences in the sample. The V call is TRBV2, the J call TRBJ2-3, with TRBD2 as a possible D gene (5 bases). V lost 3 bases and J lost 0, with 7 bases in between. In germline, CDR1 is SNHLY, CDR2 FYNNEI. This CDR3 has 14 amino acids. The CDR3 is CASSDRDSTDTQYF. The CDR3 DNA is TGTGCCAGCAGTGACCGGGATAGCACAGATACGCAGTATTTT.

This clone was detected only once. The chain recombines TRBV21-1 with TRBJ1-6; the table's TRBD1 call for D was not verified on the DNA. TRBV21-1 is assigned pseudogene status. The CDR3 runs 13 residues. The DNA for the CDR3 is TGTGCCAGCAGCCAAACGACAGATTCACCCCTCCACTTT. Encoded protein: CASSQTTDSPLHF.

On this clone itself: At the DNA level, this CDR3 is encoded by other sequences in the same sample as well. Here the CDR3 DNA reads TGCGCCAGCAGCTTGGCCGAGCGGGAGACCCAGTACTTC. Encoded protein: CASSLAERETQYF. The chain uses TRBV5-1 and TRBJ2-5; D perhaps matches TRBD2 (5 bases). The CDR3 is 13 residues long. Per the germline V gene, CDR1 is SGHRS and CDR2 is YFSETQ. V was pared by 0 bases and J by 5 bases, with 8 bases between.